Below are 11 T cell receptor beta chains sequenced from a single sample in a study of post-analysis software for immune sequencing data. Whole-study findings and limits: About five TRBV segments occurring more often in patients than controls included TRBV5-6, TRBV5-1 and TRBV20-1.

Prepared TCR beta cDNA libraries contained unique molecular identifiers. TCRdb passed the PCR reads through MiXCR, listing each CDR3 protein once. The table lists roughly 570,000 distinct CDR3 sequences, approximately 34% of them singletons. For these TCRs, the target antigens are not known. The specimen sequenced was blood. The receptors were gathered from a girl aged 2 to 17 with multiple sclerosis.

CDR3 nucleotides: TGTGCCAGCTCACCCGAGTGGACATCTGTCTACAATGAGCAGTTCTTC. It codes for CASSPEWTSVYNEQFF. This chain uses TRBV18 with TRBJ2-1, with D possibly TRBD1 on 5 matching bases. CDR3 length: 16 residues. CDR1 KGHSH and CDR2 LQKENI come from the germline V gene. V lost 3 bases to trimming and J lost 3 bases, with 15 bases between them.

The J gene is TRBJ2-1, the V gene TRBV7-9, with a weak D call TRBD1 (6 bases). The CDR3 is 18 residues long. The V and J ends lost 4 bases and 2 bases respectively, with 21 bases between them. CDR1 is SEHNR, CDR2 FQNEAQ, per germline (reference sequence). CDR3 bases: TGTGCCAGCAGCTCACAGGGTCACTGGGGGAGTACCTACAATGAGCAGTTCTTC. This sequence encodes CASSSQGHWGSTYNEQFF. Full variable domain (missing parts from reference TRBV7-9 and TRBJ2-1): DTGVSQNPRHKITKRGQNVTFRCDPISEHNRLYWYRQTLGQGPEFLTYFQNEAQLEKSRLLSDRFSAERPKGSFSTLEIQRTEQGDSAMYLCASSSQGHWGSTYNEQFFGPGTRLTVL.

This chain links TRBV5-1 with TRBJ2-2, with 9 bases that match TRBD2. Per germline, CDR1 SGHRS and CDR2 YFSETQ. V shed 0 bases and J 1 base; nucleotides not matched to a gene: 4. The CDR3 is 17 residues long. DNA of the CDR3: TGCGCCAGCAGCTTGGCCTTTAGCGGGGGGAACACCGGGGAGCTGTTTTTT. Translation: CASSLAFSGGNTGELFF.

This chain links TRBV15 with TRBJ2-3; no firm D call. The ends were cut back, 0 bases at V and 6 bases at J, with 7 bases in the middle. From germline, CDR1 is LNHNV and CDR2 YYDKDF (reference sequence). CDR3 length: 13 amino acids. The chain's CDR3 is CATSRDLGDTQYF. As DNA, the CDR3 is TGTGCCACCAGCAGAGATTTGGGGGATACGCAGTATTTT.

This chain connects TRBV20-1 to TRBJ2-1; 13 bases fit TRBD2. With V trimmed by 3 bases and J by 8 bases, 1 base remained unmatched. Germline CDR1 and CDR2: DFQATT and SNEGSKA (reference sequence). The CDR3 runs 13 residues. The CDR3 sequence is CSARTSGGHEQFF. DNA of the CDR3: TGCAGTGCTAGGACTAGCGGGGGGCATGAGCAGTTCTTC.

In this sample, this clonotype turned up a few times. The gene calls are TRBV10-2 and TRBJ2-5; 9 bases line up with TRBD2. Germline CDR1 is WSHSY and CDR2 is SAAADI. The CDR3 consists of 17 residues. With V trimmed by 0 bases and J by 1 base, 6 bases remained unmatched. The CDR3 DNA reads TGCGCCAGCAGTGAGTCAGGTCTAGCGGGGACCCAAGAGACCCAGTACTTC. Translated: CASSESGLAGTQETQYF.

This clonotype was observed a handful of times. The V call is TRBV29-1, the J call TRBJ2-5, with unresolved D. The CDR3 consists of 11 residues. The germline gives CDR1 SQVTM, CDR2 ANQGSEA. Between the trimmed V and J ends, which lost 5 bases and 5 bases, there was a span of 9 bases. Here the CDR3 reads CSVWEGETQYF. The CDR3 nucleotides read TGCAGCGTTTGGGAAGGGGAGACCCAGTACTTC.

J is TRBJ2-7 and V is TRBV6-1, with D possibly TRBD1 on 5 matching bases. CDR1 and CDR2 from the germline V gene are MNHNS and SASEGT. CDR3 length: 14 amino acids. Between the trimmed V and J ends, which lost 3 bases and 5 bases, there was a span of 14 bases. CDR3 bases: TGTGCCAGCAGTGAGGTAAAGGGGAAACACGAGCAGTACTTC. Amino acid sequence: CASSEVKGKHEQYF.

The chain uses TRBV9 and TRBJ2-2, with D perhaps being TRBD1 or TRBD2 (5 bases each). This CDR3 is built from 14 residues. The germline V gene encodes CDR1 SGDLS and CDR2 YYNGEE. V was cut by 0 bases and J by 3 bases, with 6 bases left in between. The CDR3 DNA reads TGTGCCAGCAGCGTAGGAGGGGACACCGGGGAGCTGTTTTTT. Translating gives CASSVGGDTGELFF.

The chain uses TRBV6-4 and TRBJ1-1; no clear D. CDR1 and CDR2 (germline): MRHNA, SNTAGT. CDR3 length: 14 residues. Trimming cost V 3 bases and J 2 bases, with 10 bases left between them. Here the CDR3 DNA reads TGTGCCAGCAGTGAGCAAGGACTCAACACTGAAGCTTTCTTT. Encoded protein: CASSEQGLNTEAFF.

This chain links TRBV7-9 with TRBJ1-1; D is ambiguous. The length of the CDR3 is 11 residues. Between the trimmed V and J ends, which lost 3 bases and 12 bases, there was a span of 11 bases. Germline lookup yields CDR1 SEHNR and CDR2 FQNEAQ (reference sequence). CDR3 nucleotides: TGTGCCAGCAGCTTGGGCAGCCGGACTTTCTTT. The encoded protein is CASSLGSRTFF.